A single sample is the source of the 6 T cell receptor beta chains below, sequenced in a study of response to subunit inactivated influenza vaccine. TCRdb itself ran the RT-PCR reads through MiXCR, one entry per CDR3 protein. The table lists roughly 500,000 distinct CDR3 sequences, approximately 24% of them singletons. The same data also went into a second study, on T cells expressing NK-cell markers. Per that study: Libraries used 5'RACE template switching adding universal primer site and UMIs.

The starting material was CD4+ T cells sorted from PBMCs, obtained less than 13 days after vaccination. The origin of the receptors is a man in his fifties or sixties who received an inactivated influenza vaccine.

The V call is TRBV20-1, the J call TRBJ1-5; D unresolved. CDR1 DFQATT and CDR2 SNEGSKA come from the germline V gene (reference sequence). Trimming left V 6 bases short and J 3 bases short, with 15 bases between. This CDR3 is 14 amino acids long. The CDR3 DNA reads TGCAGTGCCGATACAAGGGTAGACAATCAGCCCCAGCATTTT. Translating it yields CSADTRVDNQPQHF.

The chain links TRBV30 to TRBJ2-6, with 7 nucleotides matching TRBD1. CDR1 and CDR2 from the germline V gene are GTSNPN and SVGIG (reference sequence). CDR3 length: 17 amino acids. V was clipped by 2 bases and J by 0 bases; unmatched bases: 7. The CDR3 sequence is CAWSLTGPLSGANVLTF. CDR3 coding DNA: TGTGCCTGGAGTCTGACAGGGCCCCTCTCTGGGGCCAACGTCCTGACTTTC.

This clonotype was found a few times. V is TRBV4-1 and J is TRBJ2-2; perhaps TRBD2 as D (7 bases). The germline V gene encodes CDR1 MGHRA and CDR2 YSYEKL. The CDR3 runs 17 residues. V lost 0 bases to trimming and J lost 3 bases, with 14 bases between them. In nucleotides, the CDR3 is TGCGCCAGCAGCCAAGAGTGGGGGGGCGCGTACACCGGGGAGCTGTTTTTT. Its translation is CASSQEWGGAYTGELFF.

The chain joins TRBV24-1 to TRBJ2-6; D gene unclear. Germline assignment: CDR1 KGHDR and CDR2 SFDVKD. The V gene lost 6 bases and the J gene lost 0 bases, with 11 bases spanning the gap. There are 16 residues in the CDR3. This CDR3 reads CATSPASSSGANVLTF. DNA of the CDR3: TGTGCCACCAGTCCGGCCAGTAGCTCTGGGGCCAACGTCCTGACTTTC.

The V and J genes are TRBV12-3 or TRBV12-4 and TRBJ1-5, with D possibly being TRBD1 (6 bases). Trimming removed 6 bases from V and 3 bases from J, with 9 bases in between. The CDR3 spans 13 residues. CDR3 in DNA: TGTGCCAGCAGAACAGGGAACAATCAGCCCCAGCATTTT. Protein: CASRTGNNQPQHF.

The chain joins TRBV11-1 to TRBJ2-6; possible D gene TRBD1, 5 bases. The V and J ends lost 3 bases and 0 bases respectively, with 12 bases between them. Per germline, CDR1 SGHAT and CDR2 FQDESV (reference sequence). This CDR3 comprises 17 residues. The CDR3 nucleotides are TGTGCCAGCAGCTTTAGCAGGGTGGACTCTGGGGCCAACGTCCTGACTTTC. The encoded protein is CASSFSRVDSGANVLTF.